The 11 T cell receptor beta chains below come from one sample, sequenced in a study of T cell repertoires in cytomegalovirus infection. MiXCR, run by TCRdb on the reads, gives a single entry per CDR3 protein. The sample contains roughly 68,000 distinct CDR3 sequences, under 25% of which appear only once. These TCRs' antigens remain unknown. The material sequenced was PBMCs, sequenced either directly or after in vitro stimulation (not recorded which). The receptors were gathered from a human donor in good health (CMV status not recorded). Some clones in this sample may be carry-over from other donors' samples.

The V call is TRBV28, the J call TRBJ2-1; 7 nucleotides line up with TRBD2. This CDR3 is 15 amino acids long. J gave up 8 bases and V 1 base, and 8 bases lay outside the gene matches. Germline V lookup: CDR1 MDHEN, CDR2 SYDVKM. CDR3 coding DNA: TGTGCCAGCAGTTTATCGGAAGCGGCGGGAGATGAGCAGTTCTTC. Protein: CASSLSEAAGDEQFF.

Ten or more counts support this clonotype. CDR3 bases: TGTGCCAGCAGCCAAGATCCTTTGAACTATGGCTACACCTTC. It is translated as CASSQDPLNYGYTF. The chain links TRBV7-2 to TRBJ1-2; D unresolved. Germline V gives CDR1 SGHTA, CDR2 FQGNSA. V lost 5 bases, J lost 2 bases, and 12 bases lay in between. CDR3 length: 14 residues.

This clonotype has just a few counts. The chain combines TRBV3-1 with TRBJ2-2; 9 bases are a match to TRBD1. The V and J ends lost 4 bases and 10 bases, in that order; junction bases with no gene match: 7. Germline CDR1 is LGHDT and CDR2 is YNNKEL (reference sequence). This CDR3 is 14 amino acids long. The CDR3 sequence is CASSLRQGVEELFF. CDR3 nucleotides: TGTGCCAGCAGCCTTCGACAGGGGGTCGAGGAGCTGTTTTTT.

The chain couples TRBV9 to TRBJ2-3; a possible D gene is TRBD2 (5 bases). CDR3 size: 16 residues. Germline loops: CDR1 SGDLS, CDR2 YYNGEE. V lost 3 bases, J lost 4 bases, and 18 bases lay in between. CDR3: CASSARGRRGADTQYF. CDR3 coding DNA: TGTGCCAGCAGCGCGCGCGGGCGTAGAGGCGCAGATACGCAGTATTTT.

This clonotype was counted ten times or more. The CDR3 sequence is CASSFSYEQYF. The CDR3 DNA reads as TGTGCCAGCAGCTTTTCCTACGAGCAGTACTTC. The rearrangement uses TRBV7-2 and TRBJ2-7; D is unclear. V was clipped by 3 bases and J by 1 base, with 1 base between them. Germline CDR1 reads SGHTA; CDR2 reads FQGNSA. The CDR3 has 11 amino acids.

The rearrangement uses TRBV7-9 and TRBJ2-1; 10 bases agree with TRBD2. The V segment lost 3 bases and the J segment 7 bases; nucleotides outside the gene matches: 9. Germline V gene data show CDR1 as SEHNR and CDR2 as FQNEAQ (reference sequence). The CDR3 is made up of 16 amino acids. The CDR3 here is CASSFQREGMGNEQFF. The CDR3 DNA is TGTGCCAGCAGCTTCCAGCGGGAGGGAATGGGTAATGAGCAGTTCTTC.

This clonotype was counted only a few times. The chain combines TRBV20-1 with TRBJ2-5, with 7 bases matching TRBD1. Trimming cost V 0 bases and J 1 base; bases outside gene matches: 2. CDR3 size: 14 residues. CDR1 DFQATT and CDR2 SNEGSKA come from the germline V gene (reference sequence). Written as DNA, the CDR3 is TGCAGTGCTAGAGAGCCAGGGGGCCAAGAGACCCAGTACTTC. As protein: CSAREPGGQETQYF.

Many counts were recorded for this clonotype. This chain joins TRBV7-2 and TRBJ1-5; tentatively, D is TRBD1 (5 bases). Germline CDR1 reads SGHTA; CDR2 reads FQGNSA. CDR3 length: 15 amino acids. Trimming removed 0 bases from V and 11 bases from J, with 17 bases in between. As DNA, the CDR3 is TGTGCCAGCAGCTTAGCGCCGGGGGGGGTGGTAGCCCAGCATTTT. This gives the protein CASSLAPGGVVAQHF.

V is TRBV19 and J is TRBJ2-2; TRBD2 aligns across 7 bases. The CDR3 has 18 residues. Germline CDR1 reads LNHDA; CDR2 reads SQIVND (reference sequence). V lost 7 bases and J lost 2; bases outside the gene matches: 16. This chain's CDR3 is CASTLLGLAEINTGELFF. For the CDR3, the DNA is TGTGCCAGTACCCTGCTCGGGCTAGCGGAGATTAACACCGGGGAGCTGTTTTTT.

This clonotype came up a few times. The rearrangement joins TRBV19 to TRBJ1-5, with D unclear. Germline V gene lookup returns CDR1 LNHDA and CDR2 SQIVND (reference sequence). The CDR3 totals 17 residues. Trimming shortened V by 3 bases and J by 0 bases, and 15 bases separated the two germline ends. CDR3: CASSIAVGRLSNQPQHF. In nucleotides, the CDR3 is TGTGCCAGTAGTATTGCAGTCGGCAGGCTTAGCAATCAGCCCCAGCATTTT.

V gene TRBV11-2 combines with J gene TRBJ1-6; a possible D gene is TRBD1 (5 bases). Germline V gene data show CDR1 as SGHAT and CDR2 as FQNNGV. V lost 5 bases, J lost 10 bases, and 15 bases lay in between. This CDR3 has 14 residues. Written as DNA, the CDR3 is TGTGCCAGCAGCCGTTTGGGGCAGACATCACCCCTCCACTTT. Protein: CASSRLGQTSPLHF.